A selection of T cell receptor beta chains follows, all from one sample in a study of blood T cell repertoires in COVID-19. Method: immunoSEQ multiplex PCR; TCRdb's copy keeps in-frame clones and lacks some. Here the sample spans fewer than 350,000 clones, approximately 80% being singletons. Source material: peripheral blood. Every receptor here comes from a woman in her fifties or sixties with active or convalescent COVID-19. CDR3s include the opening cysteine and the closing phenylalanine or tryptophan. A D gene is named only where the DNA matches it firmly. Size is stated for part of the rows, as once, few or many counts, or as a class when the clone is expanded.

v_gene: TRBV19
j_gene: TRBJ2-1
d_gene: TRBD1
abundance: .
CDR3aa: CASADRGRQDEQFF
CDR3nt: TGTGCCAGCGCTGACAGGGGGCGGCAGGATGAGCAGTTCTTC

v_gene: TRBV19
j_gene: TRBJ1-1
d_gene: .
abundance: .
CDR3aa: CASKPLGQFYTEAFF
CDR3nt: TGTGCCAGTAAGCCCTTGGGGCAGTTTTACACTGAAGCTTTCTTT

v_gene: TRBV5-4
j_gene: TRBJ2-3
d_gene: .
abundance: .
CDR3aa: CASSRDLGTTDTQYF
CDR3nt: TGTGCCAGCAGCAGAGATCTAGGCACCACAGATACGCAGTATTTT

v_gene: TRBV5-5
j_gene: TRBJ1-3
d_gene: .
abundance: .
CDR3aa: CASSLLQLWGNTIYF
CDR3nt: TGTGCCAGCAGCTTGTTACAGCTTTGGGGAAACACCATATATTTT

v_gene: TRBV3-1/TRBV3-2
j_gene: TRBJ2-5
d_gene: .
abundance: .
CDR3aa: CASSHPNAQYF
CDR3nt: TGTGCCAGCAGCCACCCTAATGCCCAGTACTTC

v_gene: TRBV5-1
j_gene: TRBJ1-4
d_gene: TRBD1
abundance: .
CDR3aa: CASSLAAGGNEKLFF
CDR3nt: TGCGCCAGCAGCTTGGCGGCAGGGGGAAATGAAAAACTGTTTTTT

v_gene: TRBV27
j_gene: TRBJ1-6
d_gene: .
abundance: .
CDR3aa: CASSIRGRNSPLHF
CDR3nt: TGTGCCAGCAGCATCAGGGGCCGTAATTCACCCCTCCACTTT

v_gene: TRBV7-9
j_gene: TRBJ2-7
d_gene: TRBD2
abundance: .
CDR3aa: CASSLGSLGGAEEQYF
CDR3nt: TGTGCCAGCAGCTTAGGATCTCTCGGGGGGGCTGAAGAGCAGTACTTC

v_gene: TRBV6-2/TRBV6-3
j_gene: TRBJ1-1
d_gene: .
abundance: few
CDR3aa: CASSSLRRRDTEAFF
CDR3nt: TGTGCCAGCAGTTCCTTGAGGAGGCGGGACACTGAAGCTTTCTTT

v_gene: TRBV19
j_gene: TRBJ2-3
d_gene: .
abundance: .
CDR3aa: CASSMGLADTQYF
CDR3nt: TGTGCCAGTAGTATGGGCCTAGCGGATACGCAGTATTTT

v_gene: TRBV7-9
j_gene: TRBJ2-7
d_gene: .
abundance: .
CDR3aa: CASRGPTYEQYF
CDR3nt: TGTGCCAGCAGGGGCCCGACCTACGAGCAGTACTTC

v_gene: TRBV9
j_gene: TRBJ2-2
d_gene: .
abundance: .
CDR3aa: CASSVDPGKNTGELFF
CDR3nt: TGTGCCAGCAGCGTAGATCCGGGGAAGAACACCGGGGAGCTGTTTTTT

v_gene: TRBV9
j_gene: TRBJ1-2
d_gene: .
abundance: .
CDR3aa: CASSSTGQAYYGYTF
CDR3nt: TGTGCCAGCAGCTCCACCGGACAAGCATACTATGGCTACACCTTC

v_gene: TRBV4-1
j_gene: TRBJ1-1
d_gene: TRBD1
abundance: .
CDR3aa: CASVQDRANTEAFF
CDR3nt: TGCGCCAGCGTTCAGGACAGGGCGAACACTGAAGCTTTCTTT

v_gene: TRBV6-6
j_gene: TRBJ1-3
d_gene: .
abundance: .
CDR3aa: CASSYGQGGNTIYF
CDR3nt: TGTGCCAGCAGTTACGGCCAGGGTGGAAACACCATATATTTT

v_gene: TRBV19
j_gene: TRBJ1-2
d_gene: TRBD1
abundance: .
CDR3aa: CASSMMTGGPNYGYTF
CDR3nt: TGTGCCAGTAGTATGATGACAGGGGGCCCTAACTATGGCTACACCTTC

v_gene: TRBV12-3/TRBV12-4
j_gene: TRBJ2-7
d_gene: .
abundance: .
CDR3aa: CASSLHSSYEQYF
CDR3nt: TGTGCCAGCAGTTTACACAGCTCCTACGAGCAGTACTTC

v_gene: TRBV11-2
j_gene: TRBJ1-4
d_gene: TRBD1
abundance: .
CDR3aa: CASSEDGTAGEKLFF
CDR3nt: TGTGCCAGCAGCGAAGACGGGACAGCTGGTGAAAAACTGTTTTTT

v_gene: TRBV7-3
j_gene: TRBJ2-3
d_gene: .
abundance: .
CDR3aa: CASSLPGSTDTQYF
CDR3nt: TGTGCCAGCAGCTTACCGGGGAGCACAGATACGCAGTATTTT

v_gene: TRBV18
j_gene: TRBJ1-1
d_gene: .
abundance: .
CDR3aa: CASSPLKQTNTEAFF
CDR3nt: TGTGCCAGCTCACCACTAAAACAGACCAACACTGAAGCTTTCTTT

v_gene: TRBV7-3
j_gene: TRBJ2-5
d_gene: TRBD1
abundance: .
CDR3aa: CASSPHRGTDQETQYF
CDR3nt: TGTGCCAGCAGCCCGCACCGAGGGACAGATCAAGAGACCCAGTACTTC

v_gene: TRBV19
j_gene: TRBJ2-2
d_gene: .
abundance: .
CDR3aa: CASSTPSQADNTGELFF
CDR3nt: TGTGCCAGTAGTACCCCTAGCCAGGCCGACAACACCGGGGAGCTGTTTTTT

v_gene: TRBV4-2
j_gene: TRBJ2-1
d_gene: TRBD2
abundance: .
CDR3aa: CASSQDSGRDYNEQFF
CDR3nt: TGTGCCAGCAGCCAAGACAGCGGGAGGGACTACAATGAGCAGTTCTTC

v_gene: TRBV29-1
j_gene: TRBJ1-1
d_gene: .
abundance: .
CDR3aa: CSVARVMNTEAFF
CDR3nt: TGCAGCGTTGCGAGGGTCATGAACACTGAAGCTTTCTTT